This T cell receptor beta chain was found in a study of T cells in Graves' hyperthyroidism and ophthalmopathy. Hyperthyroidism in the patients, aged 18 to 65, was newly diagnosed and under 2 months in duration. Patients were excluded because of uncontrolled infection, other autoimmune disease, pregnancy or lactation. The PBMCs studied were ones that came from 8.5 to 10 ml fresh peripheral blood. Amplification yielded TCR beta CDR3 regions, with RNA transcripts as the source. The study used the HTBI primer set for a first-round RT-PCR of the TCR CDR3. Using its own MiXCR run on the multiplex PCR reads, TCRdb lists one record per CDR3 protein. This sample carries 480,000 or so distinct CDR3 sequences, 14% of them seen once, and the ten largest clones take under 20%. From germline, CDR1 is KGHSH and CDR2 LQKENI. This CDR3 has 15 residues. V gave up 2 bases and J gave up 6 bases, with 14 bases separating them.

At least ten counts were recorded for this clonotype. Source material: blood. J is TRBJ2-1 and V is TRBV18; possible D gene TRBD1, 6 bases. The receptor was derived from a woman under 30 with Graves' hyperthyroidism. CDR3 coding DNA: TGTGCCAGCTCACCATTACAACAGGGTCGCAATGAGCAGTTCTTC. Amino acid sequence: CASSPLQQGRNEQFF.